The sequence of this TCR beta chain was determined in a study of cytomegalovirus exposure and HLA in healthy donors. Trimming cost V 6 bases and J 3 bases, with 21 bases left between them. Germline lookup yields CDR1 LGHNT and CDR2 FRNRAP. CDR3 length equals 16 residues. It was with 60 Vbeta and 13 Jbeta primers that the PCR ran. Here immunoSEQ multiplex PCR was the method, and the copy in TCRdb shows in-frame clones only, minus some. Of about 120,000 clones listed, 75% to 90% are singletons. The V gene is TRBV12-5, the J gene TRBJ2-7; possible D gene TRBD2, 7 bases. The sequence was collected from a man in his fifties or sixties in good health and CMV-seronegative. Sequencing was performed on PBMCs. CDR3 DNA sequence: TGTGCTAGTGGGAGGGGGGGGACCCTCTTTCTCTACGAGCAGTACTTC. It encodes CASGRGGTLFLYEQYF.